Below, 22 T cell receptor beta chains from the same sample are listed, as sequenced in a study of T cell responses to AZD1222 COVID-19 vaccine. Using immunoSEQ multiplex PCR, the repertoire was profiled, and TCRdb retains in-frame clones only, with some absent. The sample consists of some 80,000 clones, approximately 90% of them appearing once. The sample in question was peripheral blood, obtained 28 days after the second dose of the MenACWY control vaccine. These receptors originate from an adult who received the MenACWY meningococcal vaccine as a control.

The rearrangement joins TRBV3-1 (or the pseudogene TRBV3-2) to TRBJ1-2; unclear D gene. Trimming took 0 bases from V and 8 from J, leaving 13 bases between them. The CDR3 covers 14 residues. CDR1 is LGHDT and CDR2 is YNNKEL in the germline V gene (reference sequence). CDR3 coding DNA: TGTGCCAGCAGCCAAGATTCGGCAGTCGGCGGCTACACCTTC. This gives the protein CASSQDSAVGGYTF.

CDR3 residues: CASSIDRAGSINTGELFF. The CDR3 DNA sequence: TGTGCCAGTAGTATAGATCGGGCAGGCAGTATAAACACCGGGGAGCTGTTTTTT. The chain carries TRBV19 and TRBJ2-2; D unresolved. The V end lost 0 bases, the J end lost 2 bases, and 16 bases lay between the germline ends. This CDR3 contains 18 residues. Germline lookup yields CDR1 LNHDA and CDR2 SQIVND (reference sequence).

The chain joins TRBV5-1 to TRBJ1-4, with 9 bases matching TRBD1. V trimming: 4 bases; J trimming: 8 bases; junction bases outside the gene matches: 12. Germline CDR1 SGHRS, CDR2 YFSETQ. CDR3 length: 16 amino acids. The CDR3 sequence is CASSQDTTGGAEKLFF. The CDR3 DNA is TGCGCCAGCAGCCAGGATACCACAGGGGGCGCGGAAAAACTGTTTTTT.

The chain recombines TRBV28 with TRBJ2-7; D remains ambiguous. There are 13 residues in the CDR3. Germline assignment: CDR1 MDHEN and CDR2 SYDVKM. V was clipped by 7 bases and J by 2 bases, with 12 bases between them. The CDR3 DNA reads TGTGCCAGCACCCCCAGTTATACCTACGAGCAGTACTTC. Its protein is CASTPSYTYEQYF.

This clone was seen more than once but under ten times. The chain combines TRBV5-6 with TRBJ1-5; possible D gene TRBD1, 6 bases. Germline V CDR1 and CDR2: SGHDT, YYEEEE. The CDR3 loop spans 15 amino acids. Between the trimmed V and J ends, which lost 5 bases and 0 bases, there was a span of 12 bases. The CDR3 here is CASSRGRHSNQPQHF. The CDR3 coding sequence is TGTGCCAGCAGTAGGGGGAGACATAGCAATCAGCCCCAGCATTTT.

The chain uses TRBV7-2 and TRBJ2-3; 14 bases are a match to TRBD2. Germline assignment: CDR1 SGHTA and CDR2 FQGNSA. CDR3 size: 16 residues. With V trimmed by 3 bases and J by 2 bases, 1 base remained unmatched. CDR3 in DNA: TGTGCCAGCAGCTTGGGACTAGCGGGGGCCACAGATACGCAGTATTTT. As protein: CASSLGLAGATDTQYF.

The chain joins TRBV4-1 to TRBJ1-5; the match to TRBD1 covers 8 bases. The junction had 6 bases not matched to a gene; V was cut back by 3 bases and J by 5 bases. The CDR3 covers 15 residues. The V gene's germline CDR1 is MGHRA and CDR2 YSYEKL. CDR3 sequence (DNA): TGCGCCAGCAGCCATGGACAGGGAAACGATCAGCCCCAGCATTTT. Protein sequence: CASSHGQGNDQPQHF.

Here the CDR3 reads CASSLVRQGENEQFF. CDR3 nucleotide sequence: TGTGCCAGCAGCTTAGTCCGACAGGGAGAAAATGAGCAGTTCTTC. This chain connects TRBV7-2 to TRBJ2-1, with 7 positions matching TRBD1. The V gene end was trimmed by 1 base and the J gene end by 7 bases; junction bases not matched to a gene: 7. The CDR3 spans 15 residues. Germline V gene data show CDR1 as SGHTA and CDR2 as FQGNSA.

CDR3 in DNA: TGCGCCAGCAGCTTTTCTCAGAGCTATGGCTACACCTTC. Amino acid sequence: CASSFSQSYGYTF. The chain recombines TRBV5-1 with TRBJ1-2; the D is unclear. The CDR3 is 13 amino acids. V lost 2 bases and J lost 4, with 9 bases in between. CDR1 and CDR2 (germline): SGHRS, YFSETQ.

The chain combines TRBV7-2 with TRBJ1-4, with D uncertain. This CDR3 comprises 15 residues. V was pared by 4 bases and J by 4 bases, with 13 bases between. CDR1 is SGHTA, CDR2 FQGNSA, per germline. The CDR3 protein is CASSSRQTLNEKLFF. CDR3 DNA: TGTGCCAGCAGCTCCCGACAAACTCTTAATGAAAAACTGTTTTTT.

The chain couples TRBV5-8 to TRBJ1-2; D is unclear. The CDR3 consists of 14 residues. Between the trimmed V and J ends, which lost 0 bases and 4 bases, there was a span of 10 bases. CDR1 is SGHTS and CDR2 is YDEGEE in the germline V gene. The CDR3 here is CASSLEGRVYGYTF. For the CDR3, the DNA is TGTGCCAGCAGCTTGGAAGGGAGGGTCTATGGCTACACCTTC.

The chain couples TRBV7-8 to TRBJ2-2; 11 nucleotides line up with TRBD1. V lost 6 bases and J lost 5; bases outside the gene matches: 8. Germline-derived CDR1 and CDR2 are SGHVS and FQNEAQ. CDR3 length: 16 amino acids. CDR3 in DNA: TGTGCCAGCAGACCCGGACAGGGGGCTTTTACCGGGGAGCTGTTTTTT. It encodes CASRPGQGAFTGELFF.

In nucleotides, the CDR3 is TGTGCCAGTAATGGGGCTAGCATTTACAATGAGCAGTTCTTC. Its translation: CASNGASIYNEQFF. The V call is TRBV19, the J call TRBJ2-1, with D possibly called TRBD1 or TRBD2 (5 bases each). Germline CDR1 LNHDA, CDR2 SQIVND (reference sequence). V lost 7 bases and J 4 bases, leaving 14 bases between the germline ends. The CDR3 is 14 residues long. The whole variable domain, filled in from reference TRBV19 and TRBJ2-1, reads DGGITQSPKYLFRKEGQNVTLSCEQNLNHDAMYWYRQDPGQGLRLIYYSQIVNDFQKGDIAEGYSVSREKKESFPLTVTSAQKNPTAFYLCASNGASIYNEQFFGPGTRLTVL.

The chain uses TRBV29-1 and TRBJ1-1; D call uncertain. Trimming removed 2 bases from V and 1 base from J, with 8 bases in between. CDR3 length: 13 amino acids. The germline gives CDR1 SQVTM, CDR2 ANQGSEA. The CDR3 is CSVEYNSNTEAFF. Written as DNA, the CDR3 is TGCAGCGTTGAATATAACTCGAACACTGAAGCTTTCTTT.

The chain recombines TRBV5-5 with TRBJ1-3; 8 bases are shared with TRBD1. This CDR3 region has 14 residues. V lost 2 bases, J lost 6 bases, and 4 bases stayed unmatched. The germline V gene encodes CDR1 SGHKS and CDR2 YYEKEE (reference sequence). For the CDR3, the DNA is TGTGCCAGCAGCTTTTCGACAGGGGAAAACACCATATATTTT. This codes for CASSFSTGENTIYF.

The chain couples TRBV7-9 to TRBJ2-3, with 7 positions matching TRBD1. The V gene end was trimmed by 1 base and the J gene end by 6 bases; junction bases not matched to a gene: 4. The CDR3 contains 14 residues. CDR1 is SEHNR and CDR2 is FQNEAQ in the germline V gene (reference sequence). CDR3 coding DNA: TGTGCCAGCAGCTTAGAGGGGGCCTCGGATACGCAGTATTTT. The encoded protein is CASSLEGASDTQYF. The full variable domain, completed using reference TRBV7-9 and TRBJ2-3, is DTGVSQNPRHKITKRGQNVTFRCDPISEHNRLYWYRQTLGQGPEFLTYFQNEAQLEKSRLLSDRFSAERPKGSFSTLEIQRTEQGDSAMYLCASSLEGASDTQYFGPGTRLTVL.

The V gene is TRBV6-6, the J gene TRBJ1-6, with D uncertain. V was pared by 3 bases and J by 5 bases, with 8 bases between. CDR1 and CDR2 (germline): MNHNY, SVGAGI (reference sequence). The CDR3 consists of 14 residues. CDR3 coding DNA: TGTGCCAGCAGTTATCTGGAGGATAATTCACCCCTCCACTTT. This encodes CASSYLEDNSPLHF.

The chain links TRBV10-3 to TRBJ1-6; D may be TRBD1 (6 bases). Germline values: CDR1 ENHRY, CDR2 SYGVKD. Trimming shortened V by 3 bases and J by 8 bases, and 17 bases separated the two germline ends. The length of the CDR3 is 16 residues. In DNA form, the CDR3 reads TGTGCCATCAGTGATGGGGGCGGGGCAGTATATTCACCCCTCCACTTT. This encodes CAISDGGGAVYSPLHF.

This clone turned up a few times. The rearrangement joins TRBV9 to TRBJ2-1; 8 bases map to TRBD2. There are 15 residues in the CDR3. Germline V gene sequence: CDR1 SGDLS, CDR2 YYNGEE. V lost 4 bases and J lost 2; bases outside the gene matches: 5. CDR3 DNA: TGTGCCAGCAGCACTAAGCGGGGGCCCTACAATGAGCAGTTCTTC. Residues: CASSTKRGPYNEQFF.

The chain has TRBV7-9 and TRBJ1-6, with 9 bases identical to TRBD1. V gave up 3 bases and J gave up 0 bases; unmatched junction bases: 3. The CDR3 covers 17 residues. Looked up from germline, CDR1 is SEHNR and CDR2 is FQNEAQ (reference sequence). In nucleotides, the CDR3 is TGTGCCAGCAGCTTTGGACAGGGGACCTCCTATAATTCACCCCTCCACTTT. As protein: CASSFGQGTSYNSPLHF.

The chain employs TRBV7-6 and TRBJ1-1; D remains unclear. V lost 4 bases, J lost 0 bases, and 9 bases lay in between. From germline, CDR1 is SGHVS and CDR2 FNYEAQ. The CDR3 runs 14 residues. CDR3 coding DNA: TGTGCCAGCAGCTCGACGGGAATGAACACTGAAGCTTTCTTT. Protein sequence: CASSSTGMNTEAFF. Full variable domain (outside the CDR3, taken from reference TRBV7-6 and TRBJ1-1): GAGVSQSPRYKVTKRGQDVALRCDPISGHVSLYWYRQALGQGPEFLTYFNYEAQQDKSGLPNDRFSAERPEGSISTLTIQRTEQRDSAMYRCASSSTGMNTEAFFGQGTRLTVV.

The chain carries TRBV4-3 and TRBJ1-2; 7 nucleotides align to TRBD1. The trim removed 0 bases at V and 4 bases at J, leaving 5 bases unmatched. The CDR3 length is 15 residues. Germline V gene lookup returns CDR1 LGHNA and CDR2 YSLEER. In nucleotides, the CDR3 is TGCGCCAGCAGCCAAGAGGGACAGCCATTCTATGGCTACACCTTC. Translated, it gives CASSQEGQPFYGYTF.